Listed here are 27 T cell receptor beta chains from one sample, sequenced in a study of identical twins. TCRdb ran MiXCR on the 5' RACE reads and lists one entry per CDR3 protein. The sample records around 340,000 distinct CDR3 sequences, 10% to 15% being singletons. This sample also appeared in a second study, on yellow fever vaccine responses in identical twins.

The specimen sequenced was CD8+ T cells sorted from blood. Receptors were obtained from a woman younger than 35 in good health.

This clonotype has more than one count but fewer than ten. The gene calls are TRBV7-4 and TRBJ1-1; 9 positions agree with TRBD1. The V segment lost 5 bases and the J segment 4 bases; nucleotides outside the gene matches: 8. The germline V gene has CDR1 SGHVT and CDR2 SQSDAQ. This CDR3 is built from 15 residues. The CDR3 spells CASSIQGAVSTEAFF. CDR3 sequence (DNA): TGTGCCAGCAGCATACAGGGGGCTGTTAGCACTGAAGCTTTCTTT.

The chain has TRBV24-1 and TRBJ2-2, with TRBD2 matching 7 bases. The CDR3 is made up of 18 amino acids. V shed 4 bases and J 1 base; nucleotides not matched to a gene: 11. CDR1 and CDR2 from the germline V gene are KGHDR and SFDVKD. CDR3 protein: CATSDFLKSGKNTGELFF. DNA of the CDR3: TGTGCCACCAGTGACTTTTTAAAAAGCGGGAAGAACACCGGGGAGCTGTTTTTT.

Ten or more counts support this clonotype. J is TRBJ1-1 and V is TRBV2, with D maybe TRBD1 (6 bases). CDR1 SNHLY and CDR2 FYNNEI come from the germline V gene. V was pared by 10 bases and J by 5 bases, with 17 bases between. The CDR3 is 13 amino acids. The CDR3 DNA follows: TGTGCCACTCACGAACAGGGTTGGACTGAAGCTTTCTTT. This gives the protein CATHEQGWTEAFF. Together with reference TRBV2 and TRBJ1-1, the CDR3 gives the full variable domain: EPEVTQTPSHQVTQMGQEVILRCVPISNHLYFYWYRQILGQKVEFLVSFYNNEISEKSEIFDDQFSVERPDGSNFTLKIRSTKLEDSAMYFCATHEQGWTEAFFGQGTRLTVV.

The CDR3 DNA reads as TGTGCCAGCAGTTTCGGGTTAAATGGCTACACCTTC. Its translation is CASSFGLNGYTF. V is TRBV12-3 or TRBV12-4 and J is TRBJ1-2; D not certain. CDR3 size: 12 residues. V was trimmed by 3 bases and J by 6 bases, leaving 8 bases between them.

The rearrangement joins TRBV27 to TRBJ2-2, with D possibly TRBD2 on 5 matching bases. The CDR3 runs to 18 residues. Trimming removed 5 bases at V and 5 bases at J, with 24 bases between. Germline-derived CDR1 and CDR2 are MNHEY and SMNVEV (reference sequence). The CDR3 DNA is TGTGCCAGCAGTCCTCACAAAACTAGGACCCGAAATACCGGGGAGCTGTTTTTT. It codes for CASSPHKTRTRNTGELFF.

This clonotype showed up just a few times. The V and J genes are TRBV2 and TRBJ2-7, with D perhaps TRBD2 (5 bases). The germline gives CDR1 SNHLY, CDR2 FYNNEI. Trimming removed 3 bases at V and 0 bases at J, with 12 bases between. The CDR3 runs 15 residues. Here the CDR3 reads CASSEDPGSSYEQYF. The DNA for the CDR3 is TGTGCCAGCAGTGAGGACCCGGGGAGCTCCTACGAGCAGTACTTC. The full variable domain, its missing parts supplied by reference TRBV2 and TRBJ2-7, is EPEVTQTPSHQVTQMGQEVILRCVPISNHLYFYWYRQILGQKVEFLVSFYNNEISEKSEIFDDQFSVERPDGSNFTLKIRSTKLEDSAMYFCASSEDPGSSYEQYFGPGTRLTVT.

V gene TRBV7-8 combines with J gene TRBJ2-5; no definite D call. In germline, CDR1 is SGHVS, CDR2 FQNEAQ. The ends were cut back, 3 bases at V and 5 bases at J, with 16 bases in the middle. The CDR3 sequence is 15 residues long. CDR3 residues: CASSLGSPLVETQYF. CDR3 coding DNA: TGTGCCAGCAGCTTGGGTTCCCCTTTAGTGGAGACCCAGTACTTC.

This clonotype occurred a few times. CDR3 DNA: TGTGCCATCAGTGAGTCAAGAGGAATCGGAGAGACCCAGTACTTC. It encodes CAISESRGIGETQYF. V and J are TRBV10-3 and TRBJ2-5; D unclear. Germline V gene data show CDR1 as ENHRY and CDR2 as SYGVKD. CDR3 length: 15 amino acids. V was clipped by 0 bases and J by 4 bases, with 12 bases between them.

This clonotype appeared a few times. V is TRBV20-1 and J is TRBJ2-1; weak D call: TRBD2 (6 bases). The CDR3 spans 16 residues. Germline CDR1 reads DFQATT; CDR2 reads SNEGSKA (reference sequence). Trimming left V 3 bases short and J 2 bases short, with 17 bases between. CDR3 coding DNA: TGCAGTGCTAGGAAACCCGCTAGCGAACCCTACAATGAGCAGTTCTTC. Translating it yields CSARKPASEPYNEQFF.

The rearrangement uses TRBV28 and TRBJ2-3; weak D call: TRBD1 (6 bases). V dropped 7 bases and J dropped 6 bases, with 11 bases sitting between them. This CDR3 comprises 12 residues. Germline V lookup: CDR1 MDHEN, CDR2 SYDVKM. This CDR3 reads CASTPDRDTQYF. CDR3 coding DNA: TGTGCCAGCACCCCCGACAGGGATACGCAGTATTTT.

This clonotype has more than one count but fewer than ten. This chain connects TRBV11-2 to TRBJ2-1; 10 positions agree with TRBD1. The CDR3 has 18 residues. V trimming: 2 bases; J trimming: 5 bases; junction bases outside the gene matches: 12. Germline V lookup: CDR1 SGHAT, CDR2 FQNNGV. The CDR3 sequence is CASSLIERDRGPDNEQFF. DNA of the CDR3: TGTGCCAGCAGCTTAATAGAGAGAGACAGGGGGCCTGACAATGAGCAGTTCTTC. Full variable domain (rest looked up from reference TRBV11-2 and TRBJ2-1): EAGVAQSPRYKIIEKRQSVAFWCNPISGHATLYWYQQILGQGPKLLIQFQNNGVVDDSQLPKDRFSAERLKGVDSTLKIQPAKLEDSAVYLCASSLIERDRGPDNEQFFGPGTRLTVL.

The sample holds a few counts of this clonotype. The chain uses TRBV5-6 and TRBJ2-7; TRBD1 might be the D (6 bases). This CDR3 is built from 15 residues. Trimming took off 2 bases at V and 3 bases at J, with 15 bases between the two ends. CDR1 and CDR2 (germline): SGHDT, YYEEEE. The CDR3 loop reads CASSFGTGQVYEQYV. The CDR3 nucleotides are TGTGCCAGCAGCTTCGGTACGGGACAAGTCTACGAGCAGTACGTC.

The J gene is TRBJ2-5, the V gene TRBV20-1; no clear D gene. CDR3 length equals 13 residues. Trimming cost V 6 bases and J 1 base, with 12 bases left between them. The germline CDR1 and CDR2 sequences are DFQATT and SNEGSKA (reference sequence). CDR3 loop: CSAPTGFQETQYF. The CDR3, as DNA: TGCAGTGCCCCGACGGGCTTCCAAGAGACCCAGTACTTC.

This clonotype was counted ten times or more. V and J are TRBV6-5 and TRBJ2-3; D possibly corresponds to TRBD2 (6 bases). The CDR3 has 10 residues. The V and J ends lost 8 bases and 6 bases respectively, with 6 bases between them. Germline-derived CDR1 and CDR2 are MNHEY and SVGAGI. The CDR3 bases are TGTGCCAGCGGGGGGGATACGCAGTATTTT. It specifies CASGGDTQYF.

This clonotype was recorded a few times. The genes are TRBV2 and TRBJ1-3; D is unresolved. This CDR3 region has 11 residues. V was shortened by 8 bases and J by 6 bases, with 8 bases between the two germline ends. Germline loops: CDR1 SNHLY, CDR2 FYNNEI. This CDR3 is CASEDVNTIYF. In DNA form, the CDR3 reads TGTGCCAGCGAGGATGTAAACACCATATATTTT.

This clonotype was seen a few times. The chain recombines TRBV20-1 with TRBJ2-3, with 10 bases fitting TRBD2. The CDR3 covers 14 residues. V lost 0 bases and J lost 3; bases outside the gene matches: 0. CDR1 is DFQATT and CDR2 is SNEGSKA in the germline V gene (reference sequence). CDR3 nucleotide sequence: TGCAGTGCTAGAGATAGCGGGAGGACAGATACGCAGTATTTT. Its translation: CSARDSGRTDTQYF.

The chain carries TRBV2 and TRBJ2-1; 11 nucleotides match TRBD1. V lost 5 bases and J lost 2; bases outside the gene matches: 11. CDR1 SNHLY and CDR2 FYNNEI come from the germline V gene. The CDR3 totals 18 residues. CDR3 DNA sequence: TGTGCCAGCAGTTGGACAGGGGGCGAGACGATCCCCTACAATGAGCAGTTCTTC. It specifies CASSWTGGETIPYNEQFF.

This clonotype was counted between two and nine times. Here the CDR3 reads CATSRGACNEQFF. In DNA, the CDR3 is TGTGCCACCAGTCGGGGGGCATGTAATGAGCAGTTCTTC. This chain joins TRBV24-1 and TRBJ2-1; D might be TRBD2 (7 bases). CDR3 length: 13 amino acids. V gave up 6 bases and J gave up 7 bases, with 12 bases separating them. Germline V gene lookup returns CDR1 KGHDR and CDR2 SFDVKD.

This clonotype has only a few counts. The chain employs TRBV3-1 and TRBJ2-3; 8 nucleotides agree with TRBD1. V shed 1 base and J 2 bases; nucleotides not matched to a gene: 8. This CDR3 has 17 amino acids. Germline CDR1 LGHDT, CDR2 YNNKEL (reference sequence). Here the CDR3 DNA reads TGTGCCAGCAGCCAAGGCCCGACAGGGGCGCACACAGATACGCAGTATTTT. This codes for CASSQGPTGAHTDTQYF.

This clonotype was seen more than once but under ten times. The rearrangement joins TRBV14 to TRBJ2-3; no reliable D call. Per germline, CDR1 SGHDN and CDR2 FVKESK. The CDR3 is 13 amino acids. The V gene lost 0 bases and the J gene lost 4 bases, with 5 bases spanning the gap. The CDR3 protein is CASSQEIPDTQYF. CDR3 bases: TGTGCCAGCAGCCAAGAAATTCCAGATACGCAGTATTTT.

This clonotype showed up just once. This sequence joins TRBV25-1 and TRBJ1-3; D possibly corresponds to TRBD1 (5 bases). Germline CDR1 MGHDK, CDR2 SYGVNS. The CDR3 consists of 12 residues. Trimming cost V 7 bases and J 4 bases, with 8 bases left between them. The DNA of the CDR3 is TGTGCCAGCACCGGGGGGGGAAACACCATATATTTT. It codes for CASTGGGNTIYF.

This clonotype has at least ten counts. The V gene is TRBV6-5, the J gene TRBJ1-1; no firm D call. With 2 bases removed from V and 3 bases from J, the gap between germline ends came to 13 bases. Looked up from germline, CDR1 is MNHEY and CDR2 is SVGAGI. CDR3 length: 15 amino acids. CDR3 in DNA: TGTGCCAGCAGTTACGTTAGGGTTGGGGACACTGAAGCTTTCTTT. Protein: CASSYVRVGDTEAFF.

The chain has TRBV5-6 and TRBJ2-7; D is perhaps TRBD2 (5 bases). Trimming took 5 bases from V and 6 from J, leaving 12 bases between them. There are 12 residues in the CDR3. Germline V gene lookup returns CDR1 SGHDT and CDR2 YYEEEE. CDR3 DNA sequence: TGTGCCAGCAGTCGTGGAAGCGGCGAGCAGTACTTC. Translating it yields CASSRGSGEQYF. The whole variable domain, remainder taken from reference TRBV5-6 and TRBJ2-7, is DAGVTQSPTHLIKTRGQQVTLRCSPKSGHDTVSWYQQALGQGPQFIFQYYEEEERQRGNFPDRFSGHQFPNYSSELNVNALLLGDSALYLCASSRGSGEQYFGPGTRLTVT.

This clonotype was recorded at least ten times. This chain joins TRBV5-1 and TRBJ2-3; TRBD2 aligns across 12 bases. Germline-derived CDR1 and CDR2 are SGHRS and YFSETQ. J gave up 4 bases and V 0 bases, and 9 bases lay outside the gene matches. This CDR3 is built from 18 residues. CDR3 loop: CASSLAQGLAGWADTQYF. The CDR3 nucleotides are TGCGCCAGCAGCTTGGCCCAAGGACTAGCGGGATGGGCAGATACGCAGTATTTT.

This clonotype was observed a handful of times. The V and J genes are TRBV2 and TRBJ2-5, with a possible D match to TRBD2 (6 bases). Germline assignment: CDR1 SNHLY and CDR2 FYNNEI. Trimming took off 6 bases at V and 2 bases at J, with 19 bases between the two ends. There are 16 residues in the CDR3. The CDR3 DNA follows: TGTGCCAGCAGGGAGGGCCACAAGCCCCTACAAGAGACCCAGTACTTC. This translates into CASREGHKPLQETQYF.

The chain links TRBV27 to TRBJ2-1, with 12 positions matching TRBD2. The CDR3 contains 16 residues. J gave up 2 bases and V 5 bases, and 4 bases lay outside the gene matches. Germline CDR1 reads MNHEY; CDR2 reads SMNVEV (reference sequence). The CDR3 reads CASSKGLAGPYNEQFF. DNA of the CDR3: TGTGCCAGCAGTAAGGGACTAGCGGGCCCCTACAATGAGCAGTTCTTC.

J is TRBJ2-7 and V is TRBV29-1; D is possibly TRBD2 (5 bases). Germline CDR1 and CDR2: SQVTM and ANQGSEA. With 3 bases removed from V and 3 bases from J, the gap between germline ends came to 12 bases. This CDR3 has 13 amino acids. CDR3 residues: CSVDSGNSYEQYF. For the CDR3, the DNA is TGCAGCGTTGACTCCGGGAACAGCTACGAGCAGTACTTC.